These 10 T cell receptor beta chains share one sample of origin, sequenced in a study of cytomegalovirus exposure and HLA in healthy donors. The primer mix had 60 Vbeta and 13 Jbeta primers. This table comes from immunoSEQ multiplex PCR, and its TCRdb copy is limited to in-frame clones, with some not included. The sample has around 140,000 clones, around 80% seen once. Specimen: PBMCs. These receptors all come from a man aged 35-49 years in good health and CMV-seropositive.

This chain uses TRBV27 with TRBJ2-7; D is possibly TRBD1 (6 bases). Germline loops: CDR1 MNHEY, CDR2 SMNVEV (reference sequence). V was cut by 2 bases and J by 2 bases, with 13 bases left in between. The CDR3 is 15 amino acids. CDR3 residues: CASSLEGAGAYEQYF. The CDR3 bases are TGTGCCAGCAGTTTAGAGGGTGCAGGGGCCTACGAGCAGTACTTC.

J is TRBJ1-1 and V is TRBV7-2; 10 nucleotides agree with TRBD1. The germline gives CDR1 SGHTA, CDR2 FQGNSA. The CDR3 consists of 13 residues. Unmatched junction bases numbered 3, after V lost 6 bases and J lost 5 bases. CDR3 sequence: CASRRTGGTEAFF. CDR3 bases: TGTGCCAGCAGGCGGACAGGGGGAACTGAAGCTTTCTTT.

The chain recombines TRBV15 with TRBJ2-2; possible D gene TRBD2, 5 bases. V was clipped by 0 bases and J by 7 bases, with 15 bases between them. Germline-derived CDR1 and CDR2 are LNHNV and YYDKDF (reference sequence). The CDR3 spans 16 residues. CDR3 sequence: CATSRDPWENHGELFF. In DNA form, the CDR3 reads TGTGCCACCAGCAGAGATCCGTGGGAGAATCACGGGGAGCTGTTTTTT.

The V call is TRBV27, the J call TRBJ2-7; D is possibly TRBD1 (6 bases). The ends were cut back, 3 bases at V and 1 base at J, with 10 bases in the middle. This CDR3 is 14 amino acids long. Per germline, CDR1 MNHEY and CDR2 SMNVEV (reference sequence). CDR3 amino acids: CASSLNRDSYEQYF. The DNA of the CDR3 is TGTGCCAGCAGTTTGAACAGGGATTCCTACGAGCAGTACTTC.

A remark on this clone: The germline gene is not matched at one end of the junction; a read error may be the cause. V gene TRBV7-9 combines with J gene TRBJ2-2; TRBD2 matches at 13 bases. CDR1 SEHNR and CDR2 FQNEAQ come from the germline V gene (reference sequence). The CDR3 is 17 residues long. The CDR3 DNA reads TGTTCCAGCAGCCCGACTAGCGGGAGGACCGGATCCGGGGAGCTGTTTTTT. Protein: CSSSPTSGRTGSGELFF. Variable domain in full (rest from reference TRBV7-9 and TRBJ2-2): DTGVSQNPRHKITKRGQNVTFRCDPISEHNRLYWYRQTLGQGPEFLTYFQNEAQLEKSRLLSDRFSAERPKGSFSTLEIQRTEQGDSAMYLCSSSPTSGRTGSGELFFGEGSRLTVL.

The V gene is TRBV6-1, the J gene TRBJ2-3, with 8 nucleotides matching TRBD1. The CDR3 length is 15 residues. The germline gives CDR1 MNHNS, CDR2 SASEGT. J gave up 4 bases and V 4 bases, and 7 bases lay outside the gene matches. CDR3 amino acids: CASSVQGARADTQYF. In DNA form, the CDR3 reads TGTGCCAGCAGTGTCCAGGGGGCTCGGGCAGATACGCAGTATTTT.

This chain's CDR3 is CASSLGRHNEQFF. As DNA, the CDR3 is TGTGCCAGCAGCTTAGGGAGGCACAATGAGCAGTTCTTC. The chain uses TRBV7-7 and TRBJ2-1, with a weak D call TRBD2 (5 bases). The CDR3 has 13 amino acids. Trimming stripped 1 base from V and 5 bases from J, with 6 bases between. The germline CDR1 and CDR2 sequences are SSHAT and FNYEAQ (reference sequence). The complete variable domain, with remaining parts taken from reference TRBV7-7 and TRBJ2-1, reads GAGVSQSPRYKVTKRGQDVTLRCDPISSHATLYWYQQALGQGPEFLTYFNYEAQPDKSGLPSDRFSAERPEGSISTLTIQRTEQRDSAMYRCASSLGRHNEQFFGPGTRLTVL.

The CDR3 protein is CAWSGTNGYGYTF. Written as DNA, the CDR3 is TGTGCCTGGAGTGGCACTAACGGCTATGGCTACACCTTC. The J gene is TRBJ1-2, the V gene TRBV30; D is unclear. Trimming pared 1 base from V and 4 bases from J, leaving 10 bases between. Germline V gene sequence: CDR1 GTSNPN, CDR2 SVGIG (reference sequence). This CDR3 region has 13 residues.

A note on this clone: Other DNA sequences within the sample encode an identical CDR3. V gene TRBV5-6 combines with J gene TRBJ2-7; a weak D match, TRBD2 (6 bases). Trimming stripped 4 bases from V and 3 bases from J, with 14 bases between. Germline CDR1 SGHDT, CDR2 YYEEEE. The CDR3 spans 14 residues. In nucleotides, the CDR3 is TGTGCCAGCAGCCCGGGTGGGAGGATCTACGAGCAGTACTTC. Its protein product is CASSPGGRIYEQYF.

The DNA of the CDR3 is TGCGCCAGCAGTCCAGGTTCATGGGAAAAACTGTTTTTT. Translating it yields CASSPGSWEKLFF. The chain is built from TRBV4-1 and TRBJ1-4, with D uncertain. The length of the CDR3 is 13 residues. The V end was cut by 6 bases, the J end by 8 bases, with 13 bases between. CDR1 is MGHRA, CDR2 YSYEKL, per germline.